This note documents a single T cell receptor beta chain sequence. Generated by immunoSEQ multiplex PCR, the TCRdb table keeps only in-frame clones and is missing some. The data contain around 280,000 clones, 88% of them singletons. J was trimmed by 6 bases and V by 4 bases; bases with no gene match: 11. Looked up from germline, CDR1 is SGHNT and CDR2 is YYREEE (reference sequence). The CDR3 contains 17 residues. The entry originates in a study of blood T cell repertoires in COVID-19. This TCR came from a woman aged 30 to 39 with COVID-19, enrolled during active disease. The rearrangement uses TRBV5-4 and TRBJ2-3; 13 bases map to TRBD2. The sample was peripheral blood. The CDR3 bases are TGTGCCAGCAGCGGACGGACTAGCGGGAGTGTCAGGGATACGCAGTATTTT. This codes for CASSGRTSGSVRDTQYF. The full variable domain, rest sourced from reference TRBV5-4 and TRBJ2-3, is ETGVTQSPTHLIKTRGQQVTLRCSSQSGHNTVSWYQQALGQGPQFIFQYYREEENGRGNFPPRFSGLQFPNYSSELNVNALELDDSALYLCASSGRTSGSVRDTQYFGPGTRLTVL.